These 2 T cell receptor beta chains were all obtained from the same sample, sequenced in a study of cytomegalovirus exposure and HLA in healthy donors. Researchers ran the PCR with 60 Vbeta and 13 Jbeta primers. Assay used: immunoSEQ multiplex PCR; TCRdb lists only in-frame clones, some missing. This table has fewer than 250,000 clones, roughly 80% appearing once. Sequencing was done on a sample of PBMCs. The receptor set was obtained from a man aged 25-40 years in good health and CMV-seronegative.

This rearrangement joins TRBV7-2 to TRBJ1-2; D remains unclear. V lost 2 bases and J 8 bases, leaving 9 bases between the germline ends. The CDR3 is 12 amino acids. In germline, CDR1 is SGHTA, CDR2 FQGNSA. The CDR3 loop is CASSLSLPGYTF. In nucleotides, the CDR3 is TGTGCCAGCAGCTTAAGCCTCCCGGGCTACACCTTC. The variable domain in full, with the rest retrieved from reference TRBV7-2 and TRBJ1-2, is GAGVSQSPSNKVTEKGKDVELRCDPISGHTALYWYRQSLGQGLEFLIYFQGNSAPDKSGLPSDRFSAERTGGSVSTLTIQRTQQEDSAVYLCASSLSLPGYTFGSGTRLTVV.

This clone has only a few counts. The gene calls are TRBV4-2 and TRBJ1-4, with TRBD1 as a possible D gene (6 bases). Germline V gives CDR1 LGHNA, CDR2 YNFKEQ. The CDR3 loop spans 17 amino acids. V lost 0 bases, J lost 7 bases, and 18 bases lay in between. CDR3 loop: CASSQDLKGSGVEKLFF. Here the CDR3 DNA reads TGTGCCAGCAGCCAAGATCTTAAAGGCTCAGGGGTTGAAAAACTGTTTTTT.